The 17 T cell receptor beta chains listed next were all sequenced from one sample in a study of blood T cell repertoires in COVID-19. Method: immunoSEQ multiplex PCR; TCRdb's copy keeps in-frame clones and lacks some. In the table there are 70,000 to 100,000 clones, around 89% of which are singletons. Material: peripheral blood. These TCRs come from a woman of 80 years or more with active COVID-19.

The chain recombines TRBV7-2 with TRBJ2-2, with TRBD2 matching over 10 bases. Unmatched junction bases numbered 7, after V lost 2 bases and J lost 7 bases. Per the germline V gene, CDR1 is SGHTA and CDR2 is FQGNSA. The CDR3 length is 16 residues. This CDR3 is CASSLRLAGVVGELFF. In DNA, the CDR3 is TGTGCCAGCAGCTTAAGGCTAGCGGGAGTGGTCGGGGAGCTGTTTTTT.

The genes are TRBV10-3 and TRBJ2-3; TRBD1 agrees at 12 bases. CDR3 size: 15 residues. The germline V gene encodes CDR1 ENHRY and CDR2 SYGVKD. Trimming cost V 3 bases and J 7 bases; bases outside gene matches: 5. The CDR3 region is CAISEGTGGDNTQYF. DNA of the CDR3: TGTGCCATCAGTGAAGGGACAGGGGGCGATAATACGCAGTATTTT.

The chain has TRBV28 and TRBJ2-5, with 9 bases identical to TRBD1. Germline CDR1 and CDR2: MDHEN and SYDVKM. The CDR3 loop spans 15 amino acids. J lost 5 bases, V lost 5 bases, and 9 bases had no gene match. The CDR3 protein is CASSGQGQGRETQYF. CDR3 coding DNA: TGTGCCAGCAGTGGCCAGGGACAGGGTAGGGAGACCCAGTACTTC.

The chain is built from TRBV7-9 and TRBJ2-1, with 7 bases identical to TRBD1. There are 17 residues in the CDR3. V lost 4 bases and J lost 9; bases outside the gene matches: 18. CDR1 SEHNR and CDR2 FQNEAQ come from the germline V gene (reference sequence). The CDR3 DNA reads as TGTGCCAGCAGCTCCCTAGACAGGGCCCCTTTTCGTGGTGAGCAGTTCTTC. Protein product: CASSSLDRAPFRGEQFF.

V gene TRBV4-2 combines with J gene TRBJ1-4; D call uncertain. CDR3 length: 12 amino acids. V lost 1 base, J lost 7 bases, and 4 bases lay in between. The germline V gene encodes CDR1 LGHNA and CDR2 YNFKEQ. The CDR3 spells CASSQGPEKLFF. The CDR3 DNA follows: TGTGCCAGCAGCCAAGGGCCTGAAAAACTGTTTTTT.

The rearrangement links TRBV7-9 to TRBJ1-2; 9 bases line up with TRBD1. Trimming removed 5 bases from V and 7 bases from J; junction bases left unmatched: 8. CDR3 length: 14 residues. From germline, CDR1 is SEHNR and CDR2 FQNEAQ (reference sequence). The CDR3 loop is CASSPRDRARGYTF. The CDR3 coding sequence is TGTGCCAGCAGCCCCCGGGACAGGGCACGTGGCTACACCTTC.

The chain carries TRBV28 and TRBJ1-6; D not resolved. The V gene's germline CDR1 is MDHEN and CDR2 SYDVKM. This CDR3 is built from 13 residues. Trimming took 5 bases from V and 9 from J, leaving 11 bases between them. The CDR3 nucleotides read TGTGCCAGCAGTAACCGGGTAACTTCACCCCTCCACTTT. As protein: CASSNRVTSPLHF.

CDR3 DNA: TGTGCCAGCAGCCAAGAAAAGCGGGGGTGGGATACGCAGTATTTT. Its protein product is CASSQEKRGWDTQYF. V gene TRBV4-2 combines with J gene TRBJ2-3; 8 bases line up with TRBD2. Germline V gives CDR1 LGHNA, CDR2 YNFKEQ. The V segment lost 0 bases and the J segment 6 bases; nucleotides outside the gene matches: 5. The CDR3 runs to 15 residues.

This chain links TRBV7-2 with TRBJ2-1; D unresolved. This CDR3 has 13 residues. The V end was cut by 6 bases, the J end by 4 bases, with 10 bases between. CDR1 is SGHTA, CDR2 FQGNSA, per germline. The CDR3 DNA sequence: TGTGCCAGCAGTGAGACTGATTACAATGAGCAGTTCTTC. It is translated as CASSETDYNEQFF.

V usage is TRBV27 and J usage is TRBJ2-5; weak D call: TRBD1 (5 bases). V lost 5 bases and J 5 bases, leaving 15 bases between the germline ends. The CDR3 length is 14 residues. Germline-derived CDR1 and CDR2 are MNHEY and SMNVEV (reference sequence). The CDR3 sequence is CASSTDSFRETQYF. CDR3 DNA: TGTGCCAGCAGTACCGACAGTTTTCGGGAGACCCAGTACTTC.

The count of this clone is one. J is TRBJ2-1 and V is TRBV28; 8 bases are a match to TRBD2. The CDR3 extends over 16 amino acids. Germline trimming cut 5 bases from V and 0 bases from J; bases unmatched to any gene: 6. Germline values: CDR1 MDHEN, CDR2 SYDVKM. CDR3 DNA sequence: TGTGCCAGCAGTCTCACCGGGACTAGCTCCTACAATGAGCAGTTCTTC. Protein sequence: CASSLTGTSSYNEQFF.

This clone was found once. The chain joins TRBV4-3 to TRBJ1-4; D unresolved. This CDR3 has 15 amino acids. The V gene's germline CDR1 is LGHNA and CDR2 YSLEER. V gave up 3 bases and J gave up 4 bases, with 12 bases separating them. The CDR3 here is CASSHQTGFNEKLFF. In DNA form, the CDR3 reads TGCGCCAGCAGCCACCAAACCGGTTTTAATGAAAAACTGTTTTTT.

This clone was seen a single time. CDR3 DNA sequence: TGTGCCAGCAGCTTAACTTTGAGGGCCGTTAACTATGGCTACACCTTC. Its protein is CASSLTLRAVNYGYTF. The chain recombines TRBV7-2 with TRBJ1-2; D is ambiguous. Trimming removed 2 bases at V and 1 base at J, with 14 bases between. The CDR3 consists of 16 residues. CDR1 and CDR2 from the germline V gene are SGHTA and FQGNSA.

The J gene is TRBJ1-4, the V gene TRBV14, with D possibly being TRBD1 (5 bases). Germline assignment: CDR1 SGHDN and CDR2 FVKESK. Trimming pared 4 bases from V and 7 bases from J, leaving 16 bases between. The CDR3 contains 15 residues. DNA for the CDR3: TGTGCCAGCAGCCCGAGGGGAGGGTCGGGTGAAAAACTGTTTTTT. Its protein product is CASSPRGGSGEKLFF.

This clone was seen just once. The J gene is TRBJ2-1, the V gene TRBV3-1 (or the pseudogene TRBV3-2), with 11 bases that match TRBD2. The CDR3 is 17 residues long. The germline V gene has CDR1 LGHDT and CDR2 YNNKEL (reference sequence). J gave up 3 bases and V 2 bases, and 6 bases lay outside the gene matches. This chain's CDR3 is CASSQKGTSGYYNEQFF. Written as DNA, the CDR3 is TGTGCCAGCAGCCAAAAAGGGACTAGCGGTTACTACAATGAGCAGTTCTTC.

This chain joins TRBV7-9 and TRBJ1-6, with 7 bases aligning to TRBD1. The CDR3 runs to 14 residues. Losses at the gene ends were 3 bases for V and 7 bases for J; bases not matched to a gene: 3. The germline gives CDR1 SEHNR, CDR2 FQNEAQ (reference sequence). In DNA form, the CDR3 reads TGTGCCAGCAGCTTGTGGGACAGAAATTCACCCCTCCACTTT. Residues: CASSLWDRNSPLHF.

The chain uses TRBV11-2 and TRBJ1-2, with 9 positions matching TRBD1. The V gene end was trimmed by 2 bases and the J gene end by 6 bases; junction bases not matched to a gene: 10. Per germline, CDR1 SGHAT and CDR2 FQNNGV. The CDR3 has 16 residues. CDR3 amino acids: CASSLKSYRDRDGYTF. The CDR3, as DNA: TGTGCCAGCAGCTTAAAAAGTTACCGGGACAGGGATGGCTACACCTTC.